The source of this T cell receptor beta chain is a study of blood T cell repertoires in COVID-19. The assay was immunoSEQ multiplex PCR, and TCRdb's table has in-frame clones only and misses some. Of under 300,000 clones listed, approximately 91% are singletons. Trimming stripped 6 bases from V and 5 bases from J, with 18 bases between. CDR1 and CDR2 (germline): MNHEY, SVGAGI. This CDR3 has 15 amino acids. The source of this sequence is a woman between 40 and 55 years old who had recovered from COVID-19. The chain has TRBV6-5 and TRBJ2-3; D may be TRBD2 (6 bases). Sequencing was carried out using peripheral blood. CDR3 protein: CASSRGDPRGDTQYF. The CDR3 DNA reads as TGTGCCAGCAGCAGAGGGGACCCGCGGGGAGATACGCAGTATTTT.